This entry describes one T cell receptor beta chain. Its antigen is unknown. No base qualities exist here, and no much larger clone lies one base off it. The sample belongs to a study of Ad26.COV2.S vaccination and SARS-CoV-2 variants (dated by TCRdb to the early 2020s). A note on the overall study: Vaccine-arm donors were drawn from COV1001, a multicentre, randomized, double-blind, placebo-controlled phase I-IIa trial of Ad26.COV2.S in healthy adults. Ad26.COV2.S was administered intramuscularly at 5 x 10^10 or 1 x 10^11 viral particles, either as a single shot or as two shots given 56 days apart. TCRbeta repertoire sequencing was used to assess the specificity and breadth of SARS-CoV-2-reactive T cell receptors after Ad26.COV2.S vaccination. A total of 32 samples were included in the TCR-sequenced set, comprising roughly 19 Ad26.COV2.S vaccine recipients, 5 placebo recipients and 8 SARS-CoV-2 convalescent individuals. Trial participants were randomized into five groups of five, in which low-dose or high-dose Ad26.COV2.S was given once or twice, or placebo was given on both occasions. Blinding of investigators to trial group allocation was maintained during experiments and outcome assessment. The research as a whole found: The study was not powered to compare responses between vaccine doses or regimens. Substantial breadth of spike-specific CD8+ and CD4+ T cell responses was reported after vaccination. Higher spike-specific TCR breadth was observed in Ad26.COV2.S recipients than in placebo recipients (P = 0.0014). Vaccine and placebo recipients had similar non-spike TCR breadth, a finding consistent with the vaccine containing only spike. The authors noted that the TCR breadth and depth analyses may have underestimated total T cell responses.

The treatment or condition label here, explained by the study, means: around 19 received Ad26.COV2.S at low or high dose, single or two shots; about 5 received placebo; per-sample allocation not given. Repertoires of vaccine and placebo recipients were sequenced from samples taken on day 63 after the first injection. Between 29 July and 7 August 2020, Cohort 1b enrolled 20 to 30 adults aged 18-55 years at one site in Boston, USA. Ad26.COV2.S consisted of a replication-incompetent adenovirus type 26 vector by which a prefusion-stabilized SARS-CoV-2 spike protein from the original Wuhan strain was expressed. The immunoSEQ Assay was the method used to sequence TCRbeta CDR3 regions. After extraction, genomic DNA underwent amplification by bias-controlled multiplex PCR, followed by high-throughput sequencing. The authors' analysis ran thus. To quantify the absolute abundance of every unique TCRbeta CDR3 region, sequences were collapsed and filtered. Usable DNA was measured by amplifying reference genes present in all nucleated cells, and TCRbeta template counts were normalized to that usable DNA to estimate T cell fraction. Repertoire TCRs were annotated as SARS-CoV-2-specific by exact matching of V gene, CDR3 amino acid sequence and J gene to a known reactive TCR set. The reference SARS-CoV-2 TCR set was derived from MIRA and filtered for enrichment in COVID-19-positive ImmuneCODE repertoires, a step that removed public or cross-reactive TCRs. Based on the MIRA antigens, annotated TCRs were further analysed at the level of specific ORF or position within ORF. Breadth was defined as the number of annotated unique rearrangements divided by the total number of unique productive rearrangements, and depth was defined as the summed frequency of the annotated unique rearrangements. Two-sided Wilcoxon rank-sum tests were used to compare TCR breadth between groups. Imported from immuneACCESS, the table was reduced by TCRdb to in-frame sequences with V and J called. These copies leave out some clones; in studies compared against another copy, an unresolved V gene accounts for under half, and the cause of the remainder is not known. V, J and clone size were drawn from that table, and D and trimming were deduced from the DNA. The sample table shows approximately 460,000 clones, and about 88% are seen once. Approximately 1.7% of the sample is taken by the ten largest.

The specimen comprised peripheral blood, sampled in a trial of Ad26.COV2.S vaccine versus placebo. This receptor was obtained from a person between 18 and 59 years old who received the Ad26.COV2.S COVID-19 vaccine or a placebo.

The CDR3 protein sequence reads: CASSPGLAGIQETQYF. The DNA reads as follows: TGTGCCAGCAGCCCGGGACTAGCGGGAATTCAAGAGACCCAGTACTTC. The chain joins TRBV7-3 to TRBJ2-5, with 13 junctional bases fitting TRBD2. CDR1 and CDR2 (SGHTA, FQGTGA) derive from the germline V gene. The CDR3, from cysteine to phenylalanine, totals 16 residues. Only CDR3 DNA remains: 48 bases, in frame from the first base. Relative to germline, V is missing 5 bases and J is missing 2 bases, with 5 bases of the junction outside any gene match.